A single sample gave rise to the 32 T cell receptor beta chains below, sequenced in a study of blood T cell repertoires in COVID-19. Profiling relied on immunoSEQ multiplex PCR, and the TCRdb table lists in-frame clones only, not all of them. The table shows approximately 110,000 clones, with 75% to 90% occurring only once. The sequencing input was peripheral blood. The origin of the receptors is a woman of 80 years or more with acute or convalescent COVID-19.

This rearrangement joins TRBV5-1 to TRBJ1-6, with a weak D call TRBD1 (6 bases). CDR1 SGHRS and CDR2 YFSETQ come from the germline V gene. The CDR3 sequence is 14 residues long. Trimming pared 4 bases from V and 8 bases from J, leaving 13 bases between. The CDR3 DNA follows: TGCGCCAGCAGCCGCCTGGGGGCAGATTCACCCCTCCACTTT. Translating gives CASSRLGADSPLHF.

This clone has only one observation. V is TRBV4-2 and J is TRBJ1-3; unclear D gene. With 0 bases removed from V and 0 bases from J, the gap between germline ends came to 12 bases. This CDR3 is 17 amino acids long. In germline, CDR1 is LGHNA, CDR2 YNFKEQ. CDR3 residues: CASSQDRDFSSGNTIYF. In DNA form, the CDR3 reads TGTGCCAGCAGCCAAGATCGGGATTTCAGCTCTGGAAACACCATATATTTT.

The rearrangement links TRBV11-2 to TRBJ2-1; perhaps TRBD2 as D (5 bases). This CDR3 contains 16 residues. CDR1 is SGHAT, CDR2 FQNNGV, per germline. Deletions cut 5 bases from V and 5 bases from J, with 19 bases between. For the CDR3, the DNA is TGTGCCAGCAGCCCTGGGGTCCTAGCTCGGAACAATGAGCAGTTCTTC. Encoded protein: CASSPGVLARNNEQFF.

The CDR3 DNA sequence: TGTGCCAGCAGCATTAGCGGGGGGCCGAGGGAGACCCAGTACTTC. Translating it yields CASSISGGPRETQYF. This chain uses TRBV13 with TRBJ2-5; 10 bases line up with TRBD2. CDR1 and CDR2 from the germline V gene are PRHDT and FYEKMQ (reference sequence). This CDR3 is 15 amino acids long. Losses at the gene ends were 5 bases for V and 5 bases for J; bases not matched to a gene: 8. Full variable domain (outside the CDR3, taken from reference TRBV13 and TRBJ2-5): AAGVIQSPRHLIKEKRETATLKCYPIPRHDTVYWYQQGPGQDPQFLISFYEKMQSDKGSIPDRFSAQQFSDYHSELNMSSLELGDSALYFCASSISGGPRETQYFGPGTRLLVL.

This clone was seen a handful of times. V usage is TRBV19 and J usage is TRBJ2-5; 9 positions agree with TRBD1. The CDR3 length is 13 residues. Germline-derived CDR1 and CDR2 are LNHDA and SQIVND (reference sequence). V dropped 6 bases and J dropped 5; count of bases not matched to a gene: 4. The CDR3 region is CASRQGAGETQYF. The CDR3 nucleotides are TGTGCCAGTAGACAGGGGGCCGGTGAGACCCAGTACTTC.

The chain is built from TRBV7-2 and TRBJ1-4, with 9 nucleotides matching TRBD1. The germline gives CDR1 SGHTA, CDR2 FQGNSA. The CDR3 loop spans 16 amino acids. V shed 5 bases and J 5 bases; nucleotides not matched to a gene: 9. The CDR3 is CASSPTGGLGNEKLFF. For the CDR3, the DNA is TGTGCCAGCAGCCCAACAGGGGGCTTGGGGAATGAAAAACTGTTTTTT.

This clone is a singleton in its sample. The chain recombines TRBV6-6 with TRBJ1-5; 7 bases are shared with TRBD1. Trimming took 0 bases from V and 6 from J; bases not matched to a gene: 8. The CDR3 is 16 amino acids. Germline-derived CDR1 and CDR2 are MNHNY and SVGAGI (reference sequence). The CDR3 sequence: CASSYSRQGSGQPQHF. In DNA, the CDR3 is TGTGCCAGCAGTTACTCGAGACAGGGATCAGGTCAGCCCCAGCATTTT.

This rearrangement joins TRBV20-1 to TRBJ1-5; D gene unclear. Germline V gene sequence: CDR1 DFQATT, CDR2 SNEGSKA (reference sequence). V shed 3 bases and J shed 0 bases, with 9 bases lying between them. This CDR3 is 14 amino acids long. CDR3: CSASGQYSNQPQHF. CDR3 coding DNA: TGCAGTGCTAGTGGCCAGTATAGCAATCAGCCCCAGCATTTT.

This chain connects TRBV5-5 to TRBJ2-3; maybe TRBD1 (6 bases). The V end was cut by 3 bases, the J end by 3 bases, with 14 bases between. This CDR3 is built from 15 residues. Looked up from germline, CDR1 is SGHKS and CDR2 is YYEKEE (reference sequence). The CDR3 reads CASSWGLIRTDTQYF. In nucleotides, the CDR3 is TGTGCCAGCAGCTGGGGGCTAATAAGGACAGATACGCAGTATTTT.

CDR3 in DNA: TGTGCCACCAGTGCCGCGTACAGGGGACAAGAGACCCAGTACTTC. It encodes CATSAAYRGQETQYF. The V call is TRBV24-1, the J call TRBJ2-5; 7 bases align to TRBD1. The length of the CDR3 is 15 residues. V trimming: 5 bases; J trimming: 2 bases; junction bases outside the gene matches: 7. Germline V gives CDR1 KGHDR, CDR2 SFDVKD.

The chain uses TRBV6-5 and TRBJ1-6, with no clear D. The CDR3 is made up of 13 amino acids. V was trimmed by 6 bases and J by 3 bases, leaving 6 bases between them. In germline, CDR1 is MNHEY, CDR2 SVGAGI. The CDR3 region has the DNA TGTGCCAGCAGCCAGGACTATAATTCACCCCTCCACTTT. Encoded protein: CASSQDYNSPLHF.

The chain recombines TRBV5-4 with TRBJ2-5, with TRBD1 matching 9 bases. The CDR3 is 15 residues long. Germline CDR1 SGHNT, CDR2 YYREEE (reference sequence). V gave up 6 bases and J gave up 2 bases; unmatched junction bases: 8. The CDR3 DNA reads as TGTGCCAGCACTCGCCGGGACAGGGTTCAAGAGACCCAGTACTTC. It yields the protein CASTRRDRVQETQYF.

The CDR3 DNA follows: TGTGCCAGTAGCGGGGACAGGGTCTATGGCTACACCTTC. This sequence encodes CASSGDRVYGYTF. The gene calls are TRBV19 and TRBJ1-2; 9 bases match TRBD1. Trimming cost V 6 bases and J 4 bases; bases outside gene matches: 3. The V gene's germline CDR1 is LNHDA and CDR2 SQIVND (reference sequence). The CDR3 has 13 residues.

The V and J genes are TRBV5-1 and TRBJ2-2, with D perhaps matching TRBD1 (6 bases). CDR1 is SGHRS and CDR2 is YFSETQ in the germline V gene. Trimming took off 6 bases at V and 0 bases at J, with 9 bases between the two ends. This CDR3 region has 14 residues. The CDR3 coding sequence is TGCGCCAGCACCCCAGGGGCGAACACCGGGGAGCTGTTTTTT. As protein: CASTPGANTGELFF.

The chain carries TRBV2 and TRBJ1-2, with D hard to call. CDR3 length: 12 amino acids. Germline V lookup: CDR1 SNHLY, CDR2 FYNNEI. V gave up 8 bases and J gave up 6 bases, with 13 bases separating them. CDR3 region: CASDILTNGYTF. The CDR3 DNA follows: TGTGCCAGCGACATATTAACCAATGGCTACACCTTC.

The rearrangement joins TRBV4-3 to TRBJ2-5; D possibly corresponds to TRBD2 (5 bases). V shed 0 bases and J shed 5 bases, with 16 bases lying between them. The V gene's germline CDR1 is LGHNA and CDR2 YSLEER. The CDR3 sequence is 16 residues long. The CDR3 DNA reads TGCGCCAGCAGCCAAGATCGAAACGCCGGCGGGGAGACCCAGTACTTC. Translated: CASSQDRNAGGETQYF.

The chain is built from TRBV6-5 and TRBJ1-5; no definite D call. The CDR3 consists of 15 residues. The V and J ends lost 5 bases and 0 bases respectively, with 11 bases between them. Germline assignment: CDR1 MNHEY and CDR2 SVGAGI. The CDR3 region is CASSMTENSNQPQHF. CDR3 sequence (DNA): TGTGCCAGCAGTATGACGGAGAATAGCAATCAGCCCCAGCATTTT.

The CDR3 here is CASSSGQGRHYGYTF. Written as DNA, the CDR3 is TGTGCCAGCAGCTCGGGACAGGGGAGGCACTATGGCTACACCTTC. V is TRBV5-6 and J is TRBJ1-2; 10 bases line up with TRBD1. V dropped 3 bases and J dropped 3; count of bases not matched to a gene: 5. The germline V gene has CDR1 SGHDT and CDR2 YYEEEE. The CDR3 length is 15 residues.

V and J are TRBV29-1 and TRBJ2-2; tentatively, D is TRBD1 (5 bases). Germline-derived CDR1 and CDR2 are SQVTM and ANQGSEA. The CDR3 spans 15 residues. Trimming left V 1 base short and J 5 bases short, with 14 bases between. The CDR3 sequence: CSVEVAGSGTGELFF. CDR3 DNA sequence: TGCAGCGTTGAAGTTGCAGGGTCTGGGACCGGGGAGCTGTTTTTT.

V and J are TRBV30 and TRBJ1-1; TRBD1 matches 8 bases. The CDR3 sequence is 16 residues long. Looked up from germline, CDR1 is GTSNPN and CDR2 is SVGIG (reference sequence). J gave up 5 bases and V 2 bases, and 13 bases lay outside the gene matches. CDR3 in DNA: TGTGCCTGGAGTCAAGAATCCCGACAGGGGCGAACTGAAGCTTTCTTT. The encoded protein is CAWSQESRQGRTEAFF.

This clone has a handful of counts. V is TRBV9 and J is TRBJ2-1, with 12 bases lining up with TRBD2. Per the germline V gene, CDR1 is SGDLS and CDR2 is YYNGEE. V was clipped by 0 bases and J by 7 bases; unmatched bases: 5. This CDR3 is 16 amino acids long. This chain's CDR3 is CASSVVPSGGENEQFF. Here the CDR3 DNA reads TGTGCCAGCAGCGTAGTCCCTAGCGGGGGGGAAAATGAGCAGTTCTTC.

The V and J genes are TRBV5-1 and TRBJ2-7, with 8 bases fitting TRBD1. The junction had 17 bases not matched to a gene; V was cut back by 7 bases and J by 5 bases. CDR1 is SGHRS and CDR2 is YFSETQ in the germline V gene. The CDR3 has 16 residues. The CDR3 reads CASGPGRTGLDHEQYF. The CDR3 nucleotides read TGCGCCAGCGGCCCCGGACGGACAGGGCTGGACCACGAGCAGTACTTC.

V and J are TRBV19 and TRBJ2-3, with D possibly being TRBD1 (6 bases). The V gene lost 6 bases and the J gene lost 4 bases, with 8 bases spanning the gap. This CDR3 is 12 amino acids long. Germline CDR1 is LNHDA and CDR2 is SQIVND (reference sequence). CDR3 in amino acids: CASRGAADTQYF. The CDR3 bases are TGTGCCAGTAGGGGGGCGGCAGATACGCAGTATTTT.

The chain has TRBV10-1 and TRBJ1-1; TRBD1 aligns across 9 bases. The trim removed 3 bases at V and 5 bases at J, leaving 7 bases unmatched. Germline CDR1 WNHNN, CDR2 SYGVQD (reference sequence). The CDR3 has 15 residues. CDR3 in amino acids: CASSDGGQGGTEAFF. As DNA, the CDR3 is TGCGCCAGCAGTGACGGGGGACAGGGAGGGACTGAAGCTTTCTTT.

The V call is TRBV7-3, the J call TRBJ2-2, with D hard to call. Germline V gives CDR1 SGHTA, CDR2 FQGTGA. Trimming stripped 5 bases from V and 1 base from J, with 8 bases between. The CDR3 runs 14 residues. The CDR3 DNA follows: TGTGCCAGCAGCGCCTACTGGAACACCGGGGAGCTGTTTTTT. Protein sequence: CASSAYWNTGELFF. Variable domain in full (rest from reference TRBV7-3 and TRBJ2-2): GAGVSQTPSNKVTEKGKYVELRCDPISGHTALYWYRQSLGQGPEFLIYFQGTGAADDSGLPNDRFFAVRPEGSVSTLKIQRTERGDSAVYLCASSAYWNTGELFFGEGSRLTVL.

The genes are TRBV10-3 and TRBJ2-7; perhaps TRBD2 as D (7 bases). Germline V gene sequence: CDR1 ENHRY, CDR2 SYGVKD. The V end lost 8 bases, the J end lost 4 bases, and 12 bases lay between the germline ends. The CDR3 has 12 amino acids. CDR3 sequence: CAISRGGYEQYF. CDR3 nucleotides: TGTGCCATCTCTAGGGGGGGTTACGAGCAGTACTTC.

This sequence joins TRBV3-1 (or the pseudogene TRBV3-2) and TRBJ1-1; D gene unclear. CDR1 is LGHDT, CDR2 YNNKEL, per germline (reference sequence). The V end lost 0 bases, the J end lost 3 bases, and 8 bases lay between the germline ends. This CDR3 spans 14 amino acids. In DNA, the CDR3 is TGTGCCAGCAGCCAAGATCTGAGTTACACTGAAGCTTTCTTT. It specifies CASSQDLSYTEAFF.

The chain employs TRBV6-5 and TRBJ2-7; perhaps TRBD1 as D (6 bases). In germline, CDR1 is MNHEY, CDR2 SVGAGI. The V gene lost 6 bases and the J gene lost 0 bases, with 12 bases spanning the gap. This CDR3 spans 14 amino acids. The CDR3 is CASSPPGASYEQYF. Here the CDR3 DNA reads TGTGCCAGCAGCCCACCAGGGGCCTCCTACGAGCAGTACTTC.

The genes are TRBV19 and TRBJ1-5; unclear D gene. V gave up 5 bases and J gave up 6 bases, with 11 bases separating them. In germline, CDR1 is LNHDA, CDR2 SQIVND (reference sequence). This CDR3 comprises 13 residues. In DNA form, the CDR3 reads TGTGCCAGTAGTCGGCAGGCAGGTCAGCCCCAGCATTTT. This gives the protein CASSRQAGQPQHF.

CDR3 loop: CASSEGPGNQPQHF. The CDR3 coding sequence is TGTGCCAGCAGTGAAGGTCCAGGTAATCAGCCCCAGCATTTT. The genes are TRBV6-1 and TRBJ1-5; D not certain. The CDR3 has 14 residues. V was trimmed by 1 base and J by 4 bases, leaving 8 bases between them. Germline-derived CDR1 and CDR2 are MNHNS and SASEGT.

This chain connects TRBV6-2 or TRBV6-3 to TRBJ2-7; D may be TRBD2 (5 bases). The CDR3 consists of 14 residues. In germline, CDR1 is MNHEY, CDR2 SVGEGT. The V end lost 7 bases, the J end lost 0 bases, and 13 bases lay between the germline ends. The CDR3 reads CASTPRGFSYEQYF. CDR3 sequence (DNA): TGTGCCAGCACCCCGCGAGGGTTCTCCTACGAGCAGTACTTC.

This clone came up once. The chain couples TRBV11-2 to TRBJ2-5; maybe TRBD2 (5 bases). This CDR3 spans 13 amino acids. Germline-derived CDR1 and CDR2 are SGHAT and FQNNGV. Deletions cut 6 bases from V and 2 bases from J, with 10 bases between. CDR3 in DNA: TGTGCCAGCAGGCGGGTTGGTCAAGAGACCCAGTACTTC. This sequence encodes CASRRVGQETQYF. Full variable domain (outside the CDR3, taken from reference TRBV11-2 and TRBJ2-5): EAGVAQSPRYKIIEKRQSVAFWCNPISGHATLYWYQQILGQGPKLLIQFQNNGVVDDSQLPKDRFSAERLKGVDSTLKIQPAKLEDSAVYLCASRRVGQETQYFGPGTRLLVL.